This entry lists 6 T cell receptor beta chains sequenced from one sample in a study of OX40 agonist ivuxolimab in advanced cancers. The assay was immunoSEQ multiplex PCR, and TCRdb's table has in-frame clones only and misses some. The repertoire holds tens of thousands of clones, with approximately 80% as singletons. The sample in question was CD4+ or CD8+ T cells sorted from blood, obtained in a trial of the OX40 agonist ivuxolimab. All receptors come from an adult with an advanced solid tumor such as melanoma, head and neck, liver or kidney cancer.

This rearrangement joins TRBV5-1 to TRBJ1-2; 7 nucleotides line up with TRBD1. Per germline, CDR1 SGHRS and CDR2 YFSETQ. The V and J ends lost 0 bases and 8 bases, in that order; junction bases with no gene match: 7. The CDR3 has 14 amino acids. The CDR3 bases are TGCGCCAGCAGCTTGGCCCCAGGGGGAATCGGCTACACCTTC. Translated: CASSLAPGGIGYTF.

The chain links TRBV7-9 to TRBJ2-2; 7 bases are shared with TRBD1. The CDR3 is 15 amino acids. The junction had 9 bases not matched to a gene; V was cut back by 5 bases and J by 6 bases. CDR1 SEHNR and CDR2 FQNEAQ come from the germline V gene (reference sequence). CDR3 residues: CASSTGESGPGELFF. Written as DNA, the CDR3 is TGTGCCAGCAGCACAGGGGAGTCGGGCCCCGGGGAGCTGTTTTTT.

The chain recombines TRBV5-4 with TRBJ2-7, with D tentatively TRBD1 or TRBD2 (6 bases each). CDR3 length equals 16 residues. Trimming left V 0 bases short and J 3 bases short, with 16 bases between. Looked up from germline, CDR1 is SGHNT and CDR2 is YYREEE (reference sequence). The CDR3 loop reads CASSLGAGDSVYEQYF. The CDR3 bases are TGTGCCAGCAGCTTGGGCGCAGGGGACTCTGTCTACGAGCAGTACTTC.

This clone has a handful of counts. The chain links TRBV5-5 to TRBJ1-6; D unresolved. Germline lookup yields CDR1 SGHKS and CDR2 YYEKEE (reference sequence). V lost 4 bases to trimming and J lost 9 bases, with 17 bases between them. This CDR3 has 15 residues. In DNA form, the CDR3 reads TGTGCCAGCAGCGGTCAGATCCGGCTGGGTTCACCCCTCCACTTT. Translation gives CASSGQIRLGSPLHF.

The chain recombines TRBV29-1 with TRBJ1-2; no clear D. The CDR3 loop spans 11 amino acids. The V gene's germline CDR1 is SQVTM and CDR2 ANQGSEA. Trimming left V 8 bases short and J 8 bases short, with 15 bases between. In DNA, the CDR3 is TGCAGCTCTCAGGTCTTAGGAGGCTACACCTTC. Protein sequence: CSSQVLGGYTF.

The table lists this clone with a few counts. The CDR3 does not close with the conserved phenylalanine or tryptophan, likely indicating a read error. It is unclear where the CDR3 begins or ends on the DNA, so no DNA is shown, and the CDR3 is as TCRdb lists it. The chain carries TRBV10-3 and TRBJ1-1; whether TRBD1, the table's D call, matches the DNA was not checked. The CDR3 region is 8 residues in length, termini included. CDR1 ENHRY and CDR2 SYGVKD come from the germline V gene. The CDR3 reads CAIIDDRV.